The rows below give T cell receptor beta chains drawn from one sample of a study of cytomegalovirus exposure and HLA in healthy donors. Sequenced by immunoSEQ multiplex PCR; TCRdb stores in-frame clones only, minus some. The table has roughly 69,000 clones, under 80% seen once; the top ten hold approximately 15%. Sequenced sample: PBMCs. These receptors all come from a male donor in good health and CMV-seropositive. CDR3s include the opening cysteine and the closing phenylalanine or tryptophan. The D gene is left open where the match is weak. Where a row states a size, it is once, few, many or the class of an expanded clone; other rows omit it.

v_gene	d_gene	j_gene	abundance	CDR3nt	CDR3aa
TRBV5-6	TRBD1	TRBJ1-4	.	TGTGCCAGCAGCTGGGACAGGGTTGATGAAAAACTGTTTTTT	CASSWDRVDEKLFF
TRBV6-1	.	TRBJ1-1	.	TGTGCCAGCAGCCAAACCCGAGGGCACACTGAAGCTTTCTTT	CASSQTRGHTEAFF
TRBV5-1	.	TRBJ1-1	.	TGCGCCAGCAGTTGGGGTACAGGGCTGCCTGAAGCTTTCTTT	CASSWGTGLPEAFF
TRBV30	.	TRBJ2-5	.	TGTGCCTGGACCCGAGGGGACTTTCAGACCCAGTACTTC	CAWTRGDFQTQYF
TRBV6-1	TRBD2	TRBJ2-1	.	TGTGCCAGCGAGGCGGGAGGCTTGATTAATGAGCAGTTCTTC	CASEAGGLINEQFF
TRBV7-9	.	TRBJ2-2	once	TGTGCCAGCAGCTTTAGAACCGGGGAGCTGTTTTTT	CASSFRTGELFF
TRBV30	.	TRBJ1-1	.	TGTGCCTGGAGTTCGGGGGTTGACACTGAAGCTTTCTTT	CAWSSGVDTEAFF
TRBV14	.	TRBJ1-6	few	TGTGCCAGCAGCCAAGACGGGTGGGTGTCACCCCTCCACTTT	CASSQDGWVSPLHF
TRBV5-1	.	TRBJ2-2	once	TGCGCCAGCAGCTTGGGGAGGGATGGCACCGGGGAGCTGTTTTTT	CASSLGRDGTGELFF
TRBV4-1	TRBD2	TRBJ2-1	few	TGCGCCAGCAGCCAAGAAGGACTAGTGGGAACCTACAATGAGCAGTTCTTC	CASSQEGLVGTYNEQFF
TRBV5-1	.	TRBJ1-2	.	TGCGCCAGCAGCTTGGTACCGGAGAACTATGGCTACACCTTC	CASSLVPENYGYTF
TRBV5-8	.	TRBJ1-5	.	TGTGCCAGCAGCTTGGGGTTTGGGGGCCGGGGGCCCCAGCATTTT	CASSLGFGGRGPQHF
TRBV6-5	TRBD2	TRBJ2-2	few	TGTGCCAGCAGTTACGGGGCGGGAGCGGGCACCGGGGAGCTGTTTTTT	CASSYGAGAGTGELFF
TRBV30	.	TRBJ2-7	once	TGTGCCTGGAGTATTGGGGGGGCGGCCTACGAGCAGTACTTC	CAWSIGGAAYEQYF
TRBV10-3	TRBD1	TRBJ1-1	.	TGTGCCACCGAACAGGGGGGCGGGGGAACTGAAGCTTTCTTT	CATEQGGGGTEAFF
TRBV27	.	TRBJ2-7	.	TGTGCCAGCAGTTTAACGGGTACATACGAGCAGTACTTC	CASSLTGTYEQYF
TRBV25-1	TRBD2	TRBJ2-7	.	TGTGCCAGCAGGCCTCTAACTGGGCGGGAGGCCCACGAGCAGTACTTC	CASRPLTGREAHEQYF
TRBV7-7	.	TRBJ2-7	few	TGTGCCAGCAGCTACGGAAGCGGACCTCGGCGCTACGAGCAGTACTTC	CASSYGSGPRRYEQYF
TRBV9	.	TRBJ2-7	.	TGTGCCAGCAGCGTAGAAGGGGCTGGCTACGAGCAGTACTTC	CASSVEGAGYEQYF
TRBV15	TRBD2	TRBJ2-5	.	TGTGCCACCAGCAGAGAGACGGGAGGGCTCGAGACCCAGTACTTC	CATSRETGGLETQYF
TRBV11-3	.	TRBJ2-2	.	TGTGCCAGCAGCTTAGTGTCCGGGAACACCGGGGAGCTGTTTTTT	CASSLVSGNTGELFF
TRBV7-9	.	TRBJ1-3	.	TGTGCCAGCGCACAGAACTCTGGAAACACCATATATTTT	CASAQNSGNTIYF
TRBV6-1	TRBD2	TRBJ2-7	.	TGTGCCACTGGGAGGGTTAGCGGGAGTTTCAACGAGCAGTACTTC	CATGRVSGSFNEQYF
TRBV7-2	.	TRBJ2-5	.	TGTGCCAGCAGCTTATGGGGGTCTCGCGGGGGCGGGGAGACCCAGTACTTC	CASSLWGSRGGGETQYF
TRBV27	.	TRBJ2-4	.	TGTGCCACCATGGACAGACAGCTAGCCAAAAACATTCAGTACTTC	CATMDRQLAKNIQYF
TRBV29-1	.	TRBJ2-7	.	TGCAGCGTCAGGCGGGACAGCACCTCCTACGAGCAGTACTTC	CSVRRDSTSYEQYF
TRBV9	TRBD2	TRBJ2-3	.	TGTGCCAGCAGCGTAGCTAGCGGGACAACAGATACGCAGTATTTT	CASSVASGTTDTQYF
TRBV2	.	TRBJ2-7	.	TGTGCCAGCAGTGAAGGGCAGGGTTGGGCCGGGGAGCAGTACTTC	CASSEGQGWAGEQYF
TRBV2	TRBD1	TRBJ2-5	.	TGTGCCAGCAGCGACAATATGGGACAGGGAAGTGGAGAGACCCAGTACTTC	CASSDNMGQGSGETQYF
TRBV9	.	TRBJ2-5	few	TGTGCCAGCAGCTCCTTTTGGACAACCCAAGAGACCCAGTACTTC	CASSSFWTTQETQYF
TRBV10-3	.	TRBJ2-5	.	TGTGCCATTAGCGGAATGACTCAAGAGACCCAGTACTTC	CAISGMTQETQYF
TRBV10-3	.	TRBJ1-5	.	TGTGCCATCCGGCCACAGGAGAATCAGCCCCAGCATTTT	CAIRPQENQPQHF